This is a list of T cell receptor beta chains from one sample in a study of B cell selection in AIRE deficiency. TCRdb keeps only in-frame clones here, not all; method: immunoSEQ multiplex PCR. Among about 22,000 clones, around nine tenths were seen once, and the ten largest hold 1.4%. The sequencing sample was made of CD4+CD25+ Tregs sorted from PBMCs. Receptors were obtained from a human donor in good health. Both conserved end residues are part of each CDR3. A D gene is named only where the DNA matches it firmly. Rows may omit the clone size; those that give it use once, few, many or a size class.

j_gene,abundance,v_gene,d_gene,len,CDR3nt,CDR3aa
TRBJ2-1,NA,TRBV18,NA,13,TGTGCCAGCTCACCGGGTTGGAACAATGAGCAGTTCTTC,CASSPGWNNEQFF
TRBJ2-2,once,TRBV18,TRBD1,16,TGTGCCAGCTCACAACAGGGGGCGCGGGACACCGGGGAGCTGTTTTTT,CASSQQGARDTGELFF
TRBJ1-2,NA,TRBV7-8,NA,16,TGTGCCAGCAGCCCCCAACACCGCGAACGGGGCTATGGCTACACCTTC,CASSPQHRERGYGYTF
TRBJ2-7,NA,TRBV6-5,NA,15,TGTGCCAGCAGTGCCCGGGACGGGTTATCCTACGAGCAGTACTTC,CASSARDGLSYEQYF
TRBJ2-7,NA,TRBV19,NA,15,TGTGCCAGTAGTATAGGGACCGCTACCACCTACGAGCAGTACTTC,CASSIGTATTYEQYF
TRBJ2-3,NA,TRBV14,NA,14,TGTGCCAGCAGCCCCGGCAGATCCGCTGGGACGCAGTATTTT,CASSPGRSAGTQYF
TRBJ2-7,NA,TRBV19,NA,14,TGTGCCAGTAGTTTTCGGGACGGACCCTACGAGCAGTACTTC,CASSFRDGPYEQYF
TRBJ2-7,NA,TRBV5-1,NA,13,TGCGCCAGCAGCTTGGCGGAGGGCTACGAGCAGTACTTC,CASSLAEGYEQYF
TRBJ2-5,NA,TRBV7-8,NA,13,TGTGCCAGCAGCTTAGGGGCAGAAGAGACCCAGTACTTC,CASSLGAEETQYF
TRBJ2-3,few,TRBV6-6,NA,15,TGTGCCAGCAGTTTCGGACTCCGACACACAGATACGCAGTATTTT,CASSFGLRHTDTQYF
TRBJ1-6,NA,TRBV5-6,NA,16,TGTGCCAGCAGCTTGAACGGTGGATCCTATAATTCACCCCTCCACTTT,CASSLNGGSYNSPLHF
TRBJ2-7,NA,TRBV10-3,NA,15,TGTGCCATCAGTACGGGACCACCATATTCCTACGAGCAGTACTTC,CAISTGPPYSYEQYF
TRBJ1-4,NA,TRBV2,NA,15,TGTGCCAGCAGTGAACGCTGGGGTAGGGGTGAAAAACTGTTTTTT,CASSERWGRGEKLFF
TRBJ2-1,NA,TRBV2,NA,13,TGTGCCAGCAATGGGTACCTGTGGAATGAGCAGTTCTTC,CASNGYLWNEQFF
TRBJ2-5,once,TRBV10-3,TRBD2,16,TGTGCCATCAGGGGAGTAACGGGAGGGCCCTCAGAGACCCAGTACTTC,CAIRGVTGGPSETQYF
TRBJ2-5,NA,TRBV7-9,TRBD2,16,TGTGCCAGCAGCCTGACCGGGACTAGCAGCCAAGAGACCCAGTACTTC,CASSLTGTSSQETQYF
TRBJ2-5,NA,TRBV18,NA,14,TGTGCCAGCTCACCTCGGACACGGGAAGAGACCCAGTACTTC,CASSPRTREETQYF
TRBJ1-3,NA,TRBV6-5,NA,13,TGTGCCAGCAGCCGCGGGACAGGAAACACCATATATTTT,CASSRGTGNTIYF
TRBJ2-1,NA,TRBV5-4,NA,12,TGTGCCAGCAGCTTTAATCGGGGGCCCCAGCTCTTC,CASSFNRGPQLF
TRBJ2-2,NA,TRBV6-1,NA,17,TGTGCCAGCAGTGGTCCCTCCCTGGCTCTCTACGACGGGGAGCTGTTTTTT,CASSGPSLALYDGELFF
TRBJ1-1,NA,TRBV11-3,NA,13,TGTGCCAGCAGTTTAACAGGGAACACTGAAGCTTTCTTT,CASSLTGNTEAFF
TRBJ2-7,NA,TRBV4-2,NA,15,TGTGCCAGCAGCCAAGATTCGGCAGGGATCTACGAGCAGTACTTC,CASSQDSAGIYEQYF
TRBJ2-2,NA,TRBV18,NA,12,TGTGCCAACAGGGAAAACACCGGGGAGCTGTTTTTT,CANRENTGELFF
TRBJ1-1,NA,TRBV7-6,NA,18,TGTGCCAGCAGCGCCGGGAGGGTCAGGATGGTACAGAACACTGAAGCTTTCTTT,CASSAGRVRMVQNTEAFF
TRBJ1-5,NA,TRBV2,TRBD1,14,TGTGCCAGCAGTGTTCGACAGGGACTTCAGCCCCAGCATTTT,CASSVRQGLQPQHF
TRBJ1-2,once,TRBV28,TRBD1,14,TGTGCCAGCAGTTTAACAGGGGTGAACTATGGCTACACCTTC,CASSLTGVNYGYTF
TRBJ1-2,NA,TRBV5-4,TRBD1,15,TGTGCCAGCAGCTGGCCGGACAGGGAAGGGGATGGCTACACCTTC,CASSWPDREGDGYTF
TRBJ2-5,NA,TRBV2,NA,11,TGTGCCAGCGGGGTAGGGGAGACCCAGTACTTC,CASGVGETQYF
TRBJ1-2,NA,TRBV29-1,NA,12,TGCAGCGTTGGGCTTTCCAGCTCTGGCTACACCTTC,CSVGLSSSGYTF
TRBJ2-2,NA,TRBV30,TRBD2,14,TGTGCCTGGAATAGGGCTAGCGGCACCGGGGAGCTGTTTTTT,CAWNRASGTGELFF
TRBJ2-7,NA,TRBV6-1,TRBD1,15,TGTGCCAGCAGTGTCCAGGGGGATATCAGGGGCGAGCAGTACTTC,CASSVQGDIRGEQYF
TRBJ1-1,NA,TRBV10-3,NA,14,TGTGCCATCACGAAGGGGCAGGGAGAGGGGGAAGCTTTCTTT,CAITKGQGEGEAFF
TRBJ2-1,NA,TRBV5-1,NA,13,TGCGCCAGCGGCGAGGCAGGATACAATGAGCAGTTCTTC,CASGEAGYNEQFF
TRBJ2-2,NA,TRBV5-1,NA,14,TGCGCCAGCAGCTCCCATTGGGGCACCGGGGAGCTGTTTTTT,CASSSHWGTGELFF
TRBJ2-1,once,TRBV5-1,TRBD2,16,TGCGCCAGCAGCGCGGGTAGCGGGGGGTTAAGCAATGAGCAGTTCTTC,CASSAGSGGLSNEQFF
TRBJ1-2,NA,TRBV11-2,TRBD1,14,TGTGCCAGCAGCCCGATACAGGGGGGATTTGGCTACACCTTC,CASSPIQGGFGYTF
TRBJ2-1,NA,TRBV14,NA,14,TGTGCCAGCAGCCCCTCTATAGCTGTAAATGAGCAGTTCTTC,CASSPSIAVNEQFF
TRBJ2-7,NA,TRBV6-1,TRBD1,14,TGTGCCAGCAGAGGCGACAGGGGGAAGGACGAGCAGTACTTC,CASRGDRGKDEQYF
TRBJ2-2,NA,TRBV19,NA,13,TGTGCCACTAGACGGGGGTCGGCCGGGGAGCTGTTTTTT,CATRRGSAGELFF
TRBJ1-5,NA,TRBV15,NA,15,TGTGCCACCAGCAGAGATACACAGGGAAATCAGCCCCAGCATTTT,CATSRDTQGNQPQHF
TRBJ2-5,once,TRBV6-5,TRBD1,13,TGTGCCAGCGCCATGACAGGGGTGACGGCCCAGTACTTC,CASAMTGVTAQYF
TRBJ1-5,NA,TRBV6-5,NA,15,TGTGCCAGCAGTTACTCGGCGGGCTCCAATCAGCCCCAGCATTTT,CASSYSAGSNQPQHF